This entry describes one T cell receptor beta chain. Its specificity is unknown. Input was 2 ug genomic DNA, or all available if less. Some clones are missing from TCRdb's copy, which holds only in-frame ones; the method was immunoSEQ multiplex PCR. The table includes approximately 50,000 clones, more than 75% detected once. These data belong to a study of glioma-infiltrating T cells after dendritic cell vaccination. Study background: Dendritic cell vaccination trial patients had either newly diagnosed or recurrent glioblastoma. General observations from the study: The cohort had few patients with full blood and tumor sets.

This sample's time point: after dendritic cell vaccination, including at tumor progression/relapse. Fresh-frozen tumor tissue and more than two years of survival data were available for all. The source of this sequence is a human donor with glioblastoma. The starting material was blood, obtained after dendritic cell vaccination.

The CDR3 is CASSLSGTGRTDTQYF. CDR3 sequence (DNA): TGTGCCAGCAGTTTATCGGGGACAGGGAGAACAGATACGCAGTATTTT. The chain employs TRBV6-5 and TRBJ2-3, with 9 bases fitting TRBD1. This CDR3 has 16 amino acids. Germline CDR1 MNHEY, CDR2 SVGAGI. V shed 4 bases, J shed 3 bases, and the junction held 8 bases outside the gene matches.